In its sample, the clone carrying this T cell receptor (beta chain) was seen once. No antigen is known for it. Collection of lesional scalp punch biopsies and peripheral blood was performed in alopecia areata patients. The sequencing template was cDNA reverse transcribed from extracted RNA. TCRdb keeps only in-frame clones here, not all; method: immunoSEQ multiplex PCR. The table has approximately 58,000 clones, 44% seen once; the top ten hold about 53%. This specimen belongs to a study of CD8+ T cells in alopecia areata. Regarding the study as a whole: Especially in alopecia totalis/universalis, lesional scalp showed greater clonality than normal scalp did.

The germline V gene encodes CDR1 SEHNR and CDR2 FQNEAQ (reference sequence). V lost 0 bases to trimming and J lost 0 bases, with 12 bases between them. CDR3 length: 16 residues. Sequencing was carried out using NKG2D-low CD8+ T cells sorted from blood. The rearrangement uses TRBV7-9 and TRBJ2-7; tentative D call: TRBD2 (7 bases). The clonotype originates from a human donor with alopecia areata. The CDR3 here is CASSLARGLSSYEQYF. Here the CDR3 DNA reads TGTGCCAGCAGCTTAGCGCGGGGGCTCTCCTCCTACGAGCAGTACTTC.